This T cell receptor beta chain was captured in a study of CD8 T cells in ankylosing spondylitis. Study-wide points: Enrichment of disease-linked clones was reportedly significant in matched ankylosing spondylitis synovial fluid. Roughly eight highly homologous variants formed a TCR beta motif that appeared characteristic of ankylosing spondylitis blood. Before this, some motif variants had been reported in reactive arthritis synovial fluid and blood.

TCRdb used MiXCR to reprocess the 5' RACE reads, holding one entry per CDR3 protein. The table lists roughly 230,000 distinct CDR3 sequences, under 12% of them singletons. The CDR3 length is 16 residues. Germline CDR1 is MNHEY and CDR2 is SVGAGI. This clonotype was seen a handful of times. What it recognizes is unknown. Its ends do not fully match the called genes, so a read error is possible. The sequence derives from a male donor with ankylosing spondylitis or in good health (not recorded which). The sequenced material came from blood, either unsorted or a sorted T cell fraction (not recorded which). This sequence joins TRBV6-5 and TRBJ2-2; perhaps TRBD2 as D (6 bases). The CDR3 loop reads CAGSYSGAGNTGELFF. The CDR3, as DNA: TGTGCCGGCAGTTACTCAGGAGCGGGCAACACCGGGGAGCTGTTTTTT.